This TCR beta chain was recovered during a study of T cells in Graves' hyperthyroidism and ophthalmopathy. General study findings and limits: Ophthalmopathy could be told apart from stable hyperthyroidism with a 13 V-J model.

By share, this clonotype ranks as medium-sized (0.01 to 0.1%). What it recognizes is unknown. The CDR3 spans 13 residues. CDR1 LNHDA and CDR2 SQIVND come from the germline V gene (reference sequence). Trimming stripped 4 bases from V and 7 bases from J, with 8 bases between. The CDR3 regions of TCR beta were amplified from RNA transcripts. The HTBI primer set drove a first-round RT-PCR of the TCR CDR3. TCRdb used MiXCR to reprocess the multiplex PCR reads, holding one entry per CDR3 protein. The table has around 35,000 distinct CDR3 sequences, about 50% seen once. The sequence was collected from a man between 40 and 49 years old with Graves' ophthalmopathy. The chain is built from TRBV19 and TRBJ1-6; D might be TRBD1 (5 bases). The material sequenced was blood. This CDR3 reads CASSSKGNSPLHF. The CDR3 DNA sequence: TGTGCCAGTAGTAGTAAGGGGAATTCACCCCTCCACTTT.